The 9 T cell receptor beta chains reported below all come from one sample, sequenced in a study of OX40 agonist ivuxolimab in advanced cancers. Sequencing used immunoSEQ multiplex PCR; TCRdb keeps in-frame clones, though not all of them. The sample records 50,000 or so clones, approximately 82% being singletons. This specimen consisted of CD4+ or CD8+ T cells sorted from blood, obtained in a trial of the OX40 agonist ivuxolimab. The receptors were gathered from an adult with an advanced solid tumor such as melanoma, head and neck, liver or kidney cancer.

In this sample, this clone turned up a few times. The J gene is TRBJ1-2, the V gene TRBV2; the match to TRBD1 covers 8 bases. The CDR3 has 15 residues. The V and J ends lost 2 bases and 7 bases, in that order; junction bases with no gene match: 9. Germline loops: CDR1 SNHLY, CDR2 FYNNEI. CDR3 nucleotide sequence: TGTGCCAGCAGTGAATCGACAGGGGCCCAAGGTGGCTACACCTTC. This translates into CASSESTGAQGGYTF.

CDR3 DNA sequence: TGTGCCATCAAAACAGGGATGGAGAACACTGAAGCTTTCTTT. Translated: CAIKTGMENTEAFF. The chain recombines TRBV6-6 with TRBJ1-1; TRBD1 is a possible D gene (6 bases). CDR1 and CDR2 (germline): MNHNY, SVGAGI (reference sequence). CDR3 length: 14 residues. Trimming left V 10 bases short and J 1 base short, with 16 bases between.

The chain has TRBV10-3 and TRBJ1-3; D is unclear. Germline values: CDR1 ENHRY, CDR2 SYGVKD. The length of the CDR3 is 13 residues. V gave up 7 bases and J gave up 0 bases, with 7 bases separating them. The CDR3 is CAITTNSGNTIYF. The DNA of the CDR3 is TGTGCCATCACAACTAACTCTGGAAACACCATATATTTT.

The genes are TRBV13 and TRBJ2-7; 11 bases match TRBD2. V was pared by 0 bases and J by 1 base, with 2 bases of the junction left unmatched. The length of the CDR3 is 16 residues. Germline loops: CDR1 PRHDT, CDR2 FYEKMQ (reference sequence). The CDR3 region is CASSLGLAGGSYEQYF. CDR3 DNA sequence: TGTGCCAGCAGCTTAGGCCTAGCGGGGGGTTCCTACGAGCAGTACTTC.

This chain links TRBV7-2 with TRBJ1-6; D unclear. Germline V gives CDR1 SGHTA, CDR2 FQGNSA. V lost 5 bases, J lost 8 bases, and 7 bases lay in between. CDR3 size: 12 residues. This chain's CDR3 is CASSPAHSPLHF. In nucleotides, the CDR3 is TGTGCCAGCAGCCCCGCCCATTCACCCCTCCACTTT.

This chain connects TRBV11-2 to TRBJ2-1; perhaps TRBD1 as D (6 bases). The germline CDR1 and CDR2 sequences are SGHAT and FQNNGV. The V end was cut by 7 bases, the J end by 2 bases, with 15 bases between. The CDR3 runs to 15 residues. As DNA, the CDR3 is TGTGCCAGCACTCTAGGGGGTTTCCCCTACAATGAGCAGTTCTTC. This codes for CASTLGGFPYNEQFF.

The rearrangement joins TRBV6-5 to TRBJ1-5, with 7 bases identical to TRBD1. The J segment lost 3 bases and the V segment lost 5 bases, leaving 7 bases of the junction unmatched. Germline CDR1 MNHEY, CDR2 SVGAGI. CDR3 length: 15 amino acids. CDR3 residues: CASSHKTGNNQPQHF. In nucleotides, the CDR3 is TGTGCCAGCAGTCATAAGACAGGGAACAATCAGCCCCAGCATTTT.

This sequence joins TRBV21-1 and TRBJ1-2. TRBV21-1 is noted as a pseudogene. This CDR3 comprises 13 residues. Written as DNA, the CDR3 is TGTGCCAGCACTCCCCGGGAAGACTATGGCTACACCTTC. Protein: CASTPREDYGYTF.

This chain uses TRBV10-2 with TRBJ2-7; 12 bases fit TRBD2. From germline, CDR1 is WSHSY and CDR2 SAAADI. This CDR3 has 20 amino acids. V dropped 4 bases and J dropped 3; count of bases not matched to a gene: 19. The CDR3 here is CASSVLVTSGRNLVGYEQYF. In DNA form, the CDR3 reads TGCGCCAGCAGTGTTCTGGTTACTAGCGGGAGGAACTTAGTGGGCTACGAGCAGTACTTC.